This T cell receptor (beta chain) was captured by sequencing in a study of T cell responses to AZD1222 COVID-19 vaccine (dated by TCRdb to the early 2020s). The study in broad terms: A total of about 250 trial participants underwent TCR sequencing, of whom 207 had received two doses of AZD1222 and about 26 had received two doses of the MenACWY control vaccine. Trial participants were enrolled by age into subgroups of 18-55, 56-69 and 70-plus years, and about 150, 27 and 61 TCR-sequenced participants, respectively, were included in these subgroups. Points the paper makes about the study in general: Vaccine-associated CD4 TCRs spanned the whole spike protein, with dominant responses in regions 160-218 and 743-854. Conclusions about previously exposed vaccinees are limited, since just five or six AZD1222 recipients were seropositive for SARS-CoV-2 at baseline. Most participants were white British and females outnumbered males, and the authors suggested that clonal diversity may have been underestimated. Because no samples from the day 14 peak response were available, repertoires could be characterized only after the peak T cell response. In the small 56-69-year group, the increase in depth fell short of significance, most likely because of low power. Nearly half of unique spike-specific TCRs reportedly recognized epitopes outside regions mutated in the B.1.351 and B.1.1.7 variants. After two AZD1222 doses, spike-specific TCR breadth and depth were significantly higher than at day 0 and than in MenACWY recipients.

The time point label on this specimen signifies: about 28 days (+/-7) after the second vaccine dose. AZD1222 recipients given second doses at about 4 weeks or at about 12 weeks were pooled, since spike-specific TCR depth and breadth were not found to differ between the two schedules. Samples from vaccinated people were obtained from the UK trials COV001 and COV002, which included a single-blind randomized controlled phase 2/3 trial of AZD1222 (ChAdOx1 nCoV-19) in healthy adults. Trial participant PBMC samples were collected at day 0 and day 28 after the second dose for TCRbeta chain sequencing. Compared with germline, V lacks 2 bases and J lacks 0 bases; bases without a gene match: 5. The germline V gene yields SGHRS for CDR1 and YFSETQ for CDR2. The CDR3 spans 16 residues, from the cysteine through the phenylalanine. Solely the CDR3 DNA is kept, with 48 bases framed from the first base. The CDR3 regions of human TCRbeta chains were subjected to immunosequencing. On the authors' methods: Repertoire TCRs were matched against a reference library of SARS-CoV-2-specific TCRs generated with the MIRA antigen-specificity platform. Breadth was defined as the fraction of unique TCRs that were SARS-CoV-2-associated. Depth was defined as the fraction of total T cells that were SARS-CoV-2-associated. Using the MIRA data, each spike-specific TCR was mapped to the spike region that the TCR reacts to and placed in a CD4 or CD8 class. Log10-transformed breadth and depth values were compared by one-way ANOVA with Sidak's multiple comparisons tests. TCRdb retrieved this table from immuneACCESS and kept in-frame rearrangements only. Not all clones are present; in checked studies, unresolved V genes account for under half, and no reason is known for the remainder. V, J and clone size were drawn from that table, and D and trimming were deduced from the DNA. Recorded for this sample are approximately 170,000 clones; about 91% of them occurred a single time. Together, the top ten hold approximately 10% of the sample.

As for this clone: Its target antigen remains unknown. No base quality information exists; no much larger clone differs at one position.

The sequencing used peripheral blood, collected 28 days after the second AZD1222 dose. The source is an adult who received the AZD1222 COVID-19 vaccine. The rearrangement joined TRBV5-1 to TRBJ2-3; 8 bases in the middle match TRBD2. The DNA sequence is TGCGCCAGCAGCTTAATAGCGGGGACCAGCACAGATACGCAGTATTTT. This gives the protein CASSLIAGTSTDTQYF.